This entry concerns a single T cell receptor (beta chain). These data belong to a study of shared clonotypes between healthy human individuals. Per the germline V gene, CDR1 is MGHDK and CDR2 is SYGVNS. The V gene end was trimmed by 2 bases and the J gene end by 2 bases; junction bases not matched to a gene: 6. The CDR3 runs to 16 residues. Naivety among CD8 cells was defined by CD45RO negativity and positive CCR7 selection, thereby excluding terminally differentiated effector memory CD45RA+ cells. Donors were healthy HIV-negative adults without recently reported acute infections or vaccinations. Produced via immunoSEQ multiplex PCR; TCRdb's table is partial and in-frame only. This table holds 1.5 million to 2.5 million clones, about 95% found once.

The source material was naive CD8+ T cells sorted from blood. The gene calls are TRBV25-1 and TRBJ2-3; 8 nucleotides align to TRBD2. The clonotype was recovered from a man between 18 and 35 years old in good health. The CDR3 loop reads CASSEPSGPHTDTQYF. In DNA, the CDR3 is TGTGCCAGCAGTGAACCTAGCGGGCCCCACACAGATACGCAGTATTTT.